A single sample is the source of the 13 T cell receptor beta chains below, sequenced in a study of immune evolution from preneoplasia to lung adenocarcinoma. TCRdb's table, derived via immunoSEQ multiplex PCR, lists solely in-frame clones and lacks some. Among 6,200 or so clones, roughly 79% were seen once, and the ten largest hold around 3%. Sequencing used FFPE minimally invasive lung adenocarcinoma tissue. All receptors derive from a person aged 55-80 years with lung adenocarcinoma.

Written as DNA, the CDR3 is TGTGCCAGCAGTTTCCGGGGGCTCGGTCAGCCCCAGCATTTT. It translates to CASSFRGLGQPQHF. The genes are TRBV28 and TRBJ1-5, with a tentative D call TRBD1 (6 bases). This CDR3 has 14 residues. CDR1 is MDHEN and CDR2 is SYDVKM in the germline V gene. V gave up 3 bases and J gave up 6 bases, with 12 bases separating them.

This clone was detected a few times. In nucleotides, the CDR3 is TGTGCCAGTAGGGGGCCAATGAACACTGAAGCTTTCTTT. Residues: CASRGPMNTEAFF. V is TRBV28 and J is TRBJ1-1, with 7 bases fitting TRBD1. The V segment lost 9 bases and the J segment 0 bases; nucleotides outside the gene matches: 4. Germline V gene sequence: CDR1 MDHEN, CDR2 SYDVKM. This CDR3 has 13 amino acids. The full variable domain, its missing parts supplied by reference TRBV28 and TRBJ1-1, is DVKVTQSSRYLVKRTGEKVFLECVQDMDHENMFWYRQDPGLGLRLIYFSYDVKMKEKGDIPEGYSVSREKKERFSLILESASTNQTSMYLCASRGPMNTEAFFGQGTRLTVV.

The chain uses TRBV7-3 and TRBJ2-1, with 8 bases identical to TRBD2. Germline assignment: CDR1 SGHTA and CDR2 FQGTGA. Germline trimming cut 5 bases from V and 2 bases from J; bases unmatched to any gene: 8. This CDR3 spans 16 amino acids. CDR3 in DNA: TGTGCCAGCAGCAATCCAGCGGGAGTCCCCTACAATGAGCAGTTCTTC. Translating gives CASSNPAGVPYNEQFF.

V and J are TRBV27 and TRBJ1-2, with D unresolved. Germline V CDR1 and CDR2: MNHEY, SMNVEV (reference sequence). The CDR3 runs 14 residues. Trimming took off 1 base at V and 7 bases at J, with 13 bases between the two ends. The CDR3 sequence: CASSLFSGVGGYTF. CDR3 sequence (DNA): TGTGCCAGCAGTTTATTCTCCGGGGTCGGTGGCTACACCTTC.

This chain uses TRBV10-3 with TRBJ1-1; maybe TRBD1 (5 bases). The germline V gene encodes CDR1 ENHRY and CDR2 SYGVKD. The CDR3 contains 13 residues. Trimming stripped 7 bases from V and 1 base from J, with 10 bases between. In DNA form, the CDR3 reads TGTGCCATCATGGCAGGGTCGAACACTGAAGCTTTCTTT. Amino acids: CAIMAGSNTEAFF.

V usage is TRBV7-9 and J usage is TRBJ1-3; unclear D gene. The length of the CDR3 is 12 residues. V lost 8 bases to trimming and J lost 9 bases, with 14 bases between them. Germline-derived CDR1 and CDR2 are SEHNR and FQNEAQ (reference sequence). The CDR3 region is CASGRGPGTIYF. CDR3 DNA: TGTGCCAGCGGCCGGGGTCCAGGCACCATATATTTT. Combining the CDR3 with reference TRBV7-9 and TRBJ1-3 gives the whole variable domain DTGVSQNPRHKITKRGQNVTFRCDPISEHNRLYWYRQTLGQGPEFLTYFQNEAQLEKSRLLSDRFSAERPKGSFSTLEIQRTEQGDSAMYLCASGRGPGTIYFGEGSWLTVV.

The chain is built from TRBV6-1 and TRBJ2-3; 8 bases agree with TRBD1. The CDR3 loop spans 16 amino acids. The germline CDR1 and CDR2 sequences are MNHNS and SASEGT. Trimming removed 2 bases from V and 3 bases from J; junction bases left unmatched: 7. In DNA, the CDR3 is TGTGCCAGCAGTGAACCCCAGGGGGCCGGAACAGATACGCAGTATTTT. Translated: CASSEPQGAGTDTQYF.

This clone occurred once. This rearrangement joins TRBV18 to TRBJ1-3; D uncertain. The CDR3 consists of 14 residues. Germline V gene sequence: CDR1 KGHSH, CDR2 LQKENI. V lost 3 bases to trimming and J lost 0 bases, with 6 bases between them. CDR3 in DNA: TGTGCCAGCTCACCTGGGAACTCTGGAAACACCATATATTTT. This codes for CASSPGNSGNTIYF. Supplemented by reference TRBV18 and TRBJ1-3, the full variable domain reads NAGVMQNPRHLVRRRGQEARLRCSPMKGHSHVYWYRQLPEEGLKFMVYLQKENIIDESGMPKERFSAEFPKEGPSILRIQQVVRGDSAAYFCASSPGNSGNTIYFGEGSWLTVV.

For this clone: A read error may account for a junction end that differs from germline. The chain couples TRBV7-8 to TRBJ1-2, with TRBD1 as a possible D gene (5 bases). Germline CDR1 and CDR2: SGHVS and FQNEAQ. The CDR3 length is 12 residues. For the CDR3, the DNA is TGTGCCAGCAGCCCGCGACAGACCGGGGTACACTTC. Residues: CASSPRQTGVHF. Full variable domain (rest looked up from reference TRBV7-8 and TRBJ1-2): GAGVSQSPRYKVAKRGQDVALRCDPISGHVSLFWYQQALGQGPEFLTYFQNEAQLDKSGLPSDRFFAERPEGSVSTLKIQRTQQEDSAVYLCASSPRQTGVHFGSGTRLTVV.

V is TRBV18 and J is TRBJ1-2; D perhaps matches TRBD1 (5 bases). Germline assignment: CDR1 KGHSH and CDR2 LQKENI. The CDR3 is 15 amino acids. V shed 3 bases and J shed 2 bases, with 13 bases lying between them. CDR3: CASSPLAGSNYGYTF. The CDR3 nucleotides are TGTGCCAGCTCACCCTTGGCAGGGTCGAACTATGGCTACACCTTC.

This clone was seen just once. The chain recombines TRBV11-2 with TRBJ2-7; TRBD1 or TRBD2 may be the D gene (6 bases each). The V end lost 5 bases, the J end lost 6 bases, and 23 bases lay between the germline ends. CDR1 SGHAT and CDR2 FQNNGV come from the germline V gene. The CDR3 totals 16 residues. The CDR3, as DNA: TGTGCCAGCAGCCTGGGGGTCGGGGGCAATATGGGCGAGCAGTACTTC. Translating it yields CASSLGVGGNMGEQYF. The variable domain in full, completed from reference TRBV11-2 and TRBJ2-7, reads EAGVAQSPRYKIIEKRQSVAFWCNPISGHATLYWYQQILGQGPKLLIQFQNNGVVDDSQLPKDRFSAERLKGVDSTLKIQPAKLEDSAVYLCASSLGVGGNMGEQYFGPGTRLTVT.

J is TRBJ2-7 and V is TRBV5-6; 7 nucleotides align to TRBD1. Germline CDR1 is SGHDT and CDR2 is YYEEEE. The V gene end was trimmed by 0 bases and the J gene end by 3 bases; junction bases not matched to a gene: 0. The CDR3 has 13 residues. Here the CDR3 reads CASSLDRGYEQYF. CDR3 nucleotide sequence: TGTGCCAGCAGCTTGGACAGGGGCTACGAGCAGTACTTC.

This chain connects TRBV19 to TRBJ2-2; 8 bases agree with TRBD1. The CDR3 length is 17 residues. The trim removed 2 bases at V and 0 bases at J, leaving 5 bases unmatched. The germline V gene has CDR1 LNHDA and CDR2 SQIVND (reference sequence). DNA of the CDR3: TGTGCCAGTAGTATACGGATACAGGGGGCGAACACCGGGGAGCTGTTTTTT. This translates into CASSIRIQGANTGELFF.